This TCR beta chain comes out of a study of blood T cell repertoires in COVID-19. This clone has just one count. Patients from Seattle were sampled longitudinally, starting during active infection. Sequencing was performed with immunoSEQ multiplex PCR; in TCRdb, only in-frame clones are kept and a portion is missing. Among about 240,000 clones, around 81% were seen once, and the ten largest hold 6.5% to 9%. The V segment lost 4 bases and the J segment 5 bases; nucleotides outside the gene matches: 5. The CDR3 runs 14 residues. Germline lookup yields CDR1 SGDLS and CDR2 YYNGEE. The source material was peripheral blood. This TCR came from a woman older than 75 with COVID-19, enrolled during active disease. The rearrangement links TRBV9 to TRBJ2-2, with 7 positions matching TRBD1. CDR3 amino acids: CASSLRTGTGELFF. CDR3 nucleotide sequence: TGTGCCAGCAGCCTCCGGACAGGTACCGGGGAGCTGTTTTTT. Combining the CDR3 with reference TRBV9 and TRBJ2-2 gives the whole variable domain DSGVTQTPKHLITATGQRVTLRCSPRSGDLSVYWYQQSLDQGLQFLIQYYNGEERAKGNILERFSAQQFPDLHSELNLSSLELGDSALYFCASSLRTGTGELFFGEGSRLTVL.